The rows below give T cell receptor beta chains drawn from one sample of a study of T cell responses to AZD1222 COVID-19 vaccine. Clones were sequenced by immunoSEQ multiplex PCR, and TCRdb holds only the in-frame ones, with some missing. The top ten clones hold roughly 5.9% of a sample with approximately 89,000 clones, just over 90% of them seen once. The sample in question was peripheral blood, obtained 28 days after the second AZD1222 dose. These receptors were obtained from an adult who received the AZD1222 COVID-19 vaccine. CDR3s include the opening cysteine and the closing phenylalanine or tryptophan. The order of the fields is V gene, D gene, clone size, J gene, CDR3 protein, CDR3 DNA. A D gene is named only where the DNA matches it firmly. Clone size is shown for a subset of rows, as once, few, many or a class of expanded clone.

>TRBV4-3|TRBD1|NA|TRBJ1-1
CASSQDLLSVGGRGANTEAFF
TGCGCCAGCAGCCAAGATCTATTGTCGGTCGGAGGCAGGGGGGCGAACACTGAAGCTTTCTTT
>TRBV19|TRBD1|NA|TRBJ1-2
CASSIDLRGQLYGYTF
TGTGCCAGTAGTATAGATCTACGGGGACAGTTATATGGCTACACCTTC
>TRBV7-9|NA|NA|TRBJ1-6
CASSFQGSSANSPLHF
TGTGCCAGCAGCTTCCAGGGGTCGTCCGCGAATTCACCCCTCCACTTT
>TRBV19|TRBD1|NA|TRBJ2-7
CASSVQGPPAYEQYF
TGTGCCAGTAGTGTACAGGGGCCACCTGCCTACGAGCAGTACTTC
>TRBV3-1/TRBV3-2|NA|NA|TRBJ2-1
CASSQKGGEQFF
TGTGCCAGCAGCCAAAAGGGCGGGGAGCAGTTCTTC
>TRBV6-6|NA|NA|TRBJ1-6
CASTVRSPGLNSPLHF
TGTGCCAGCACCGTCCGGTCCCCTGGGCTTAATTCACCCCTCCACTTT
>TRBV15|NA|NA|TRBJ1-6
CATSRENRDYHNSPLHF
TGTGCCACCAGCAGAGAAAACCGGGACTACCATAATTCACCCCTCCACTTT
>TRBV19|NA|NA|TRBJ2-3
CASSMSGANTDTQYF
TGTGCCAGTAGTATGTCGGGGGCCAACACAGATACGCAGTATTTT
>TRBV18|NA|NA|TRBJ1-1
CASSPPLNTEAFF
TGTGCCAGCTCACCACCGCTGAACACTGAAGCTTTCTTT
>TRBV6-5|TRBD1|once|TRBJ2-3
CASSWGQGDPDTQYF
TGTGCCAGCAGTTGGGGACAGGGGGATCCAGATACGCAGTATTTT
>TRBV15|NA|NA|TRBJ2-6
CATSSVLDSGANVLTF
TGTGCCACCAGCAGCGTACTAGATTCTGGGGCCAACGTCCTGACTTTC
>TRBV11-2|NA|NA|TRBJ2-1
CASSLVRGDSYNEQFF
TGTGCCAGCAGCTTAGTACGGGGTGACTCCTACAATGAGCAGTTCTTC
>TRBV5-1|TRBD2|few|TRBJ2-7
CASSRTSGSYEQYF
TGCGCCAGCAGCCGGACTAGCGGATCCTACGAGCAGTACTTC
>TRBV27|NA|NA|TRBJ1-2
CASSLLRSLGSYTF
TGTGCCAGCAGTTTACTCCGGTCCCTCGGTAGCTACACCTTC
>TRBV5-1|TRBD1|NA|TRBJ2-1
CASSFTGGSDNEQFF
TGCGCCAGCAGCTTCACAGGGGGTTCGGACAATGAGCAGTTCTTC
>TRBV10-3|NA|NA|TRBJ1-3
CAISGLEVRPYGDTIYF
TGTGCCATCAGTGGACTAGAAGTACGGCCGTATGGGGACACCATATATTTT
>TRBV5-1|TRBD1|NA|TRBJ2-7
CASREGQAYEQYF
TGCGCCAGCAGGGAGGGACAGGCCTACGAGCAGTACTTC
>TRBV19|NA|NA|TRBJ2-7
CASSIDQGVEQYF
TGTGCCAGTAGTATAGATCAAGGGGTCGAGCAGTACTTC
>TRBV7-2|NA|NA|TRBJ2-1
CASSLEVRGALRNEQFF
TGTGCCAGCAGCTTAGAGGTCAGGGGGGCCCTTCGCAATGAGCAGTTCTTC
>TRBV2|NA|NA|TRBJ1-5
CASKEGRALNQPQHF
TGTGCCAGCAAAGAGGGCAGGGCGCTTAATCAGCCCCAGCATTTT
>TRBV9|NA|NA|TRBJ1-4
CASSVYAGRKREKLFF
TGTGCCAGCAGCGTATACGCCGGACGGAAACGTGAAAAACTGTTTTTT
>TRBV28|TRBD1|NA|TRBJ1-6
CASSPPRGSSYNSPLHF
TGTGCCAGCAGTCCTCCCAGGGGGAGCTCCTATAATTCACCCCTCCACTTT
>TRBV28|TRBD2|NA|TRBJ2-5
CASSLRGAGGWETQYF
TGTGCCAGCAGCCTTAGGGGAGCGGGGGGCTGGGAGACCCAGTACTTC
>TRBV7-6|TRBD1|NA|TRBJ2-5
CASSLALTGGAKTQYF
TGTGCCAGCAGCTTAGCCCTAACAGGGGGCGCGAAGACCCAGTACTTC
>TRBV10-1|TRBD1|NA|TRBJ2-2
CASGHTGTGINTGELFF
TGCGCCAGCGGTCATACCGGGACAGGGATTAACACCGGGGAGCTGTTTTTT
>TRBV5-1|NA|NA|TRBJ2-3
CASSSDMGGSTDTQYF
TGCGCCAGCAGCTCCGATATGGGGGGAAGCACAGATACGCAGTATTTT
>TRBV27|NA|NA|TRBJ1-1
CASSSRGRVNTEAFF
TGTGCCAGCAGTTCCAGAGGGAGGGTGAACACTGAAGCTTTCTTT
>TRBV18|NA|NA|TRBJ1-1
CASSKFGDTEAFF
TGTGCCAGCTCTAAATTCGGGGACACTGAAGCTTTCTTT
>TRBV6-5|NA|NA|TRBJ2-6
CASSRGVSGANVLTF
TGTGCCAGCAGCCGAGGGGTCTCTGGGGCCAACGTCCTGACTTTC
>TRBV6-4|NA|NA|TRBJ2-4
CASSEVGLGAKNIQYF
TGTGCCAGCAGTGAGGTAGGTCTTGGGGCCAAAAACATTCAGTACTTC
>TRBV29-1|NA|NA|TRBJ1-1
CSADGGAFF
TGCAGCGCTGACGGGGGAGCTTTCTTT
>TRBV7-2|TRBD1|NA|TRBJ2-7
CASSPDRGRSEQYF
TGTGCCAGCAGCCCGGACAGGGGGCGAAGCGAGCAGTACTTC
>TRBV19|NA|few|TRBJ1-5
CASSSGHFSNQPQHF
TGTGCCAGTAGTTCGGGACACTTTAGCAATCAGCCCCAGCATTTT
>TRBV7-9|NA|NA|TRBJ1-4
CASSPDSIEKLFF
TGTGCCAGCAGCCCCGATTCAATTGAAAAACTGTTTTTT
>TRBV9|TRBD1|NA|TRBJ1-1
CASSETGTVDAFF
TGTGCCAGCAGCGAGACCGGGACAGTTGACGCTTTCTTT
>TRBV2|TRBD1|once|TRBJ1-2
CASRDRVGYGYTF
TGTGCCAGCAGAGACAGGGTTGGCTATGGCTACACCTTC
>TRBV2|NA|NA|TRBJ2-3
CASRSSAGPTDTQYF
TGTGCCAGCAGATCTAGCGCAGGGCCCACAGATACGCAGTATTTT
>TRBV5-1|NA|NA|TRBJ2-6
CASSVPQGNGANVLTF
TGCGCCAGCAGCGTGCCACAGGGCAACGGGGCCAACGTCCTGACTTTC
>TRBV4-3|TRBD1|few|TRBJ1-2
CASSQDHSGGNYGYTF
TGCGCCAGCAGCCAAGATCACTCAGGGGGTAACTATGGCTACACCTTC
>TRBV5-1|TRBD1|NA|TRBJ1-5
CASSPGTALSNQPQHF
TGCGCCAGCAGCCCCGGGACAGCCCTGAGCAATCAGCCCCAGCATTTT
>TRBV28|TRBD2|NA|TRBJ2-3
CASSLFPGGTSREYF
TGTGCCAGCAGTTTATTCCCGGGGGGGACTAGCCGGGAGTATTTT
>TRBV6-5|TRBD2|few|TRBJ2-7
CASSSLAEGYEQYF
TGTGCCAGCAGTTCCCTAGCGGAGGGCTACGAGCAGTACTTC
>TRBV27|NA|NA|TRBJ2-7
CASSPQGPTYEQYF
TGTGCCAGCAGTCCCCAGGGGCCAACCTACGAGCAGTACTTC
>TRBV7-2|NA|NA|TRBJ1-5
CASSLDRSNQPQHF
TGTGCCAGCAGCTTGGACAGAAGCAATCAGCCCCAGCATTTT
>TRBV3-1/TRBV3-2|NA|NA|TRBJ1-3
CASSHLLDTIYF
TGTGCCAGCAGCCACCTATTGGACACCATATATTTT
>TRBV7-6|NA|NA|TRBJ2-3
CASSLMVSSTDTQYF
TGTGCCAGCAGCTTAATGGTTTCTAGCACAGATACGCAGTATTTT
>TRBV3-1/TRBV3-2|NA|NA|TRBJ1-5
CASSQRGSNQPQHF
TGTGCCAGCAGCCAACGGGGGAGCAATCAGCCCCAGCATTTT
>TRBV7-2|NA|NA|TRBJ1-5
CASSLRVGQPQHF
TGTGCCAGCAGCTTACGGGTCGGCCAGCCCCAGCATTTT
>TRBV5-5|NA|NA|TRBJ2-1
CASSFGGGDYNEQFF
TGTGCCAGCAGCTTTGGGGGAGGTGATTACAATGAGCAGTTCTTC
>TRBV19|NA|NA|TRBJ2-5
CASRIRVGETQYF
TGTGCCAGTAGGATCAGGGTCGGAGAGACCCAGTACTTC
>TRBV20-1|NA|NA|TRBJ1-5
CSASSSNQPQHF
TGCAGTGCCAGTTCTAGCAATCAGCCCCAGCATTTT
>TRBV4-2|NA|NA|TRBJ2-7
CASSRGIYEQYF
TGTGCCAGCAGCCGAGGGATTTACGAGCAGTACTTC
>TRBV5-1|TRBD1|NA|TRBJ2-7
CASSFNRQGPYEQYF
TGCGCCAGCAGCTTTAATAGACAGGGCCCCTACGAGCAGTACTTC
>TRBV5-3|TRBD2|NA|TRBJ2-2
CATRTGLAGDTNTGELFF
TGTGCCACCCGCACCGGACTAGCGGGGGACACGAACACCGGGGAGCTGTTTTTT